This entry lists 32 T cell receptor beta chains sequenced from one sample in a study of blood T cell repertoires in COVID-19. Assay used: immunoSEQ multiplex PCR; TCRdb lists only in-frame clones, some missing. The sample yields about 52,000 clones, about four fifths seen once. Sequenced sample: peripheral blood. These TCRs come from a man between 65 and 79 years old with active COVID-19.

The chain recombines TRBV5-5 with TRBJ1-4; 9 nucleotides align to TRBD1. The CDR3 length is 15 residues. Looked up from germline, CDR1 is SGHKS and CDR2 is YYEKEE (reference sequence). The ends lost 0 bases at V and 8 bases at J; junction bases unmatched: 5. CDR3 DNA sequence: TGTGCCAGCAGCTTGGTTGGACAGGGGAGGGAAAAACTGTTTTTT. The encoded protein is CASSLVGQGREKLFF.

The V gene is TRBV5-4, the J gene TRBJ2-1, with 8 positions matching TRBD2. Germline trimming cut 3 bases from V and 3 bases from J; bases unmatched to any gene: 8. The germline V gene has CDR1 SGHNT and CDR2 YYREEE (reference sequence). The CDR3 totals 16 residues. Here the CDR3 reads CASSSAGGAYYNEQFF. The CDR3 region has the DNA TGTGCCAGCAGCTCGGCCGGGGGGGCTTACTACAATGAGCAGTTCTTC.

The rearrangement links TRBV7-6 to TRBJ1-4; D gene uncertain. V lost 1 base, J lost 5 bases, and 8 bases lay in between. The CDR3 is 14 amino acids. CDR1 SGHVS and CDR2 FNYEAQ come from the germline V gene. The CDR3, as DNA: TGTGCCAGCAGCTTAGGAGGAGAGAATGAAAAACTGTTTTTT. It translates to CASSLGGENEKLFF.

This clone was detected only once. This chain joins TRBV5-1 and TRBJ2-6; 9 bases are shared with TRBD1. J lost 3 bases, V lost 4 bases, and 5 bases had no gene match. CDR1 and CDR2 (germline): SGHRS, YFSETQ. The CDR3 covers 16 residues. CDR3 loop: CASSPQGALGANVLTF. CDR3 bases: TGCGCCAGCAGCCCACAGGGGGCGCTTGGGGCCAACGTCCTGACTTTC.

The chain couples TRBV18 to TRBJ2-2, with D perhaps matching TRBD2 (7 bases). Germline-derived CDR1 and CDR2 are KGHSH and LQKENI. The V gene lost 3 bases and the J gene lost 10 bases, with 18 bases spanning the gap. The CDR3 contains 15 residues. The DNA of the CDR3 is TGTGCCAGCTCACCCTTCGGGGGGCGTTCGCAGGAGCTGTTTTTT. This codes for CASSPFGGRSQELFF.

V gene TRBV3-1 (or the pseudogene TRBV3-2) combines with J gene TRBJ2-3; D is unclear. The V gene lost 4 bases and the J gene lost 2 bases, with 4 bases spanning the gap. The CDR3 has 12 amino acids. Germline CDR1 reads LGHDT; CDR2 reads YNNKEL (reference sequence). The CDR3 loop reads CASSRLTDTQYF. The CDR3 nucleotides read TGTGCCAGCAGCCGACTCACAGATACGCAGTATTTT.

The V and J genes are TRBV4-1 and TRBJ2-7, with TRBD1 matching over 9 bases. Germline CDR1 is MGHRA and CDR2 is YSYEKL. Trimming at V came to 4 bases and at J to 4 bases, leaving 8 bases not matched to a gene. The CDR3 length is 15 residues. The CDR3 DNA reads TGCGCCAGCAGCCTCGGACAGGGGAGGATGTACGAGCAGTACTTC. Residues: CASSLGQGRMYEQYF.

CDR3 loop: CASSQGQFEQYF. CDR3 bases: TGTGCCAGCAGCCAAGGACAATTCGAGCAGTACTTC. The J gene is TRBJ2-7, the V gene TRBV14; D not resolved. The CDR3 sequence is 12 residues long. Germline CDR1 SGHDN, CDR2 FVKESK. Trimming removed 1 base from V and 6 bases from J, with 7 bases in between.

This rearrangement joins TRBV19 to TRBJ2-1; possible D gene TRBD2, 6 bases. V dropped 4 bases and J dropped 4 bases, with 11 bases sitting between them. There are 14 residues in the CDR3. Looked up from germline, CDR1 is LNHDA and CDR2 is SQIVND (reference sequence). The CDR3 here is CASSNPRGYNEQFF. CDR3 DNA: TGTGCCAGTAGTAACCCGCGGGGATACAATGAGCAGTTCTTC. Full variable domain (remainder filled in from reference TRBV19 and TRBJ2-1): DGGITQSPKYLFRKEGQNVTLSCEQNLNHDAMYWYRQDPGQGLRLIYYSQIVNDFQKGDIAEGYSVSREKKESFPLTVTSAQKNPTAFYLCASSNPRGYNEQFFGPGTRLTVL.

The rearrangement uses TRBV18 and TRBJ1-1; D remains ambiguous. The V and J ends lost 3 bases and 3 bases respectively, with 14 bases between them. The CDR3 contains 15 residues. Germline V gene sequence: CDR1 KGHSH, CDR2 LQKENI. The CDR3 DNA follows: TGTGCCAGCTCACCCTTGGCAGTTCAGGACACTGAAGCTTTCTTT. Its protein product is CASSPLAVQDTEAFF.

The chain has TRBV18 and TRBJ2-5, with TRBD2 as a possible D gene (5 bases). CDR1 KGHSH and CDR2 LQKENI come from the germline V gene. V gave up 1 base and J gave up 2 bases, with 5 bases separating them. The length of the CDR3 is 13 residues. CDR3 sequence reads: CASSPRRQETQYF. DNA for the CDR3: TGTGCCAGCTCACCACGGAGGCAAGAGACCCAGTACTTC.

V gene TRBV10-3 combines with J gene TRBJ2-1, with 12 bases identical to TRBD2. Looked up from germline, CDR1 is ENHRY and CDR2 is SYGVKD. This CDR3 is built from 17 residues. V lost 6 bases to trimming and J lost 2 bases; unmatched junction nucleotides: 8. The CDR3 spells CAISFGLAGLTYNEQFF. Written as DNA, the CDR3 is TGTGCCATCAGCTTTGGACTAGCGGGGCTTACCTACAATGAGCAGTTCTTC.

The chain employs TRBV6-2 or TRBV6-3 and TRBJ1-1; no firm D call. CDR3 size: 15 residues. V was pared by 5 bases and J by 4 bases, with 17 bases between. The germline gives CDR1 MNHEY, CDR2 SVGEGT. The CDR3 sequence: CASSGRARRFTEAFF. In DNA, the CDR3 is TGTGCCAGCAGTGGGCGGGCTCGGAGGTTCACTGAAGCTTTCTTT.

The genes are TRBV2 and TRBJ2-7; TRBD1 agrees at 8 bases. The CDR3 extends over 16 amino acids. Per germline, CDR1 SNHLY and CDR2 FYNNEI. J was trimmed by 5 bases and V by 5 bases; bases with no gene match: 14. The CDR3 sequence is CASSPPLWTGRNEQYF. CDR3 DNA: TGTGCCAGCAGTCCCCCCCTTTGGACAGGGAGGAACGAGCAGTACTTC. Drawing the rest from reference TRBV2 and TRBJ2-7, the complete variable domain is EPEVTQTPSHQVTQMGQEVILRCVPISNHLYFYWYRQILGQKVEFLVSFYNNEISEKSEIFDDQFSVERPDGSNFTLKIRSTKLEDSAMYFCASSPPLWTGRNEQYFGPGTRLTVT.

This clone was detected only once. This chain joins TRBV10-3 and TRBJ2-3, with 11 bases identical to TRBD2. J was trimmed by 1 base and V by 4 bases; bases with no gene match: 7. Germline-derived CDR1 and CDR2 are ENHRY and SYGVKD. The CDR3 runs to 17 residues. DNA for the CDR3: TGTGCCATCAGTGGCATTCTAGCGGGGGGAGGCACAGATACGCAGTATTTT. Translated: CAISGILAGGGTDTQYF.

The genes are TRBV10-1 and TRBJ1-5, with no clear D. The germline CDR1 and CDR2 sequences are WNHNN and SYGVQD (reference sequence). The CDR3 extends over 10 amino acids. Deletions cut 9 bases from V and 7 bases from J, with 7 bases between. CDR3 nucleotides: TGCGCCAGTCCGTTCCAGCCCCAGCATTTT. Translating gives CASPFQPQHF.

The rearrangement uses TRBV11-2 and TRBJ2-3; perhaps TRBD2 as D (6 bases). V gave up 1 base and J gave up 2 bases, with 10 bases separating them. The length of the CDR3 is 15 residues. CDR1 is SGHAT and CDR2 is FQNNGV in the germline V gene. The CDR3 loop is CASSLGGGPTDTQYF. The DNA for the CDR3 is TGTGCCAGCAGCTTAGGGGGAGGACCCACAGATACGCAGTATTTT.

This rearrangement joins TRBV3-1 (or the pseudogene TRBV3-2) to TRBJ1-6; D gene uncertain. Germline CDR1 LGHDT, CDR2 YNNKEL (reference sequence). CDR3 length: 17 amino acids. Trimming stripped 4 bases from V and 1 base from J, with 14 bases between. The CDR3 is CASSRTAAQSYNSPLHF. In nucleotides, the CDR3 is TGTGCCAGCAGCCGAACGGCGGCGCAATCCTATAATTCACCCCTCCACTTT.

The chain combines TRBV24-1 with TRBJ1-2; TRBD1 might be the D (5 bases). The V end was cut by 7 bases, the J end by 7 bases, with 18 bases between. The germline V gene has CDR1 KGHDR and CDR2 SFDVKD. The CDR3 covers 14 residues. This chain's CDR3 is CATSDPGLRGGYTF. Here the CDR3 DNA reads TGTGCCACCAGCGACCCGGGACTGCGGGGTGGCTACACCTTC.

CDR3 nucleotide sequence: TGTGCCAGCAGCCAAGAGGTGGCAGGGTCCTACAATGAGCAGTTCTTC. As protein: CASSQEVAGSYNEQFF. The V call is TRBV4-2, the J call TRBJ2-1; TRBD1 might be the D (5 bases). Trimming shortened V by 0 bases and J by 1 base, and 10 bases separated the two germline ends. Germline assignment: CDR1 LGHNA and CDR2 YNFKEQ. This CDR3 has 16 residues.

CDR3 coding DNA: TGCGCCAGCAGCCAAGGCTCACTAGCGCCTTACAATGAGCAGTTCTTC. Encoded protein: CASSQGSLAPYNEQFF. The rearrangement joins TRBV4-3 to TRBJ2-1; 7 bases fit TRBD2. From germline, CDR1 is LGHNA and CDR2 YSLEER. V gave up 1 base and J gave up 4 bases; unmatched junction bases: 7. The CDR3 spans 16 residues.

The rearrangement joins TRBV5-4 to TRBJ1-3; a weak D match, TRBD1 (5 bases). The V gene lost 4 bases and the J gene lost 2 bases, with 13 bases spanning the gap. Germline CDR1 SGHNT, CDR2 YYREEE (reference sequence). This CDR3 contains 15 residues. The CDR3 DNA follows: TGTGCCAGCAGCCCGAAGGGGTCTGCTGGAAACACCATATATTTT. This encodes CASSPKGSAGNTIYF.

The chain links TRBV7-9 to TRBJ1-1; 7 bases match TRBD1. V lost 5 bases and J lost 0; bases outside the gene matches: 6. The CDR3 loop spans 15 amino acids. CDR1 and CDR2 from the germline V gene are SEHNR and FQNEAQ (reference sequence). CDR3: CASSPWTGMNTEAFF. The CDR3 DNA reads TGTGCCAGCAGCCCATGGACAGGTATGAACACTGAAGCTTTCTTT.

The chain recombines TRBV5-4 with TRBJ2-7; perhaps TRBD2 as D (6 bases). The V gene lost 5 bases and the J gene lost 6 bases, with 18 bases spanning the gap. CDR3 size: 14 residues. The germline CDR1 and CDR2 sequences are SGHNT and YYREEE (reference sequence). CDR3 loop: CASSLYGGDGEQYF. For the CDR3, the DNA is TGTGCCAGCAGTTTATACGGAGGGGATGGCGAGCAGTACTTC.

This clone was seen a single time. Other DNA sequences in the sample encode the same CDR3. The V gene is TRBV18, the J gene TRBJ1-1; D gene unclear. This CDR3 region has 13 residues. Germline CDR1 is KGHSH and CDR2 is LQKENI. V lost 0 bases, J lost 3 bases, and 5 bases lay in between. The DNA of the CDR3 is TGTGCCAGCTCACCACCGGGAGACACTGAAGCTTTCTTT. Translating it yields CASSPPGDTEAFF. Full variable domain (remainder filled in from reference TRBV18 and TRBJ1-1): NAGVMQNPRHLVRRRGQEARLRCSPMKGHSHVYWYRQLPEEGLKFMVYLQKENIIDESGMPKERFSAEFPKEGPSILRIQQVVRGDSAAYFCASSPPGDTEAFFGQGTRLTVV.

The rearrangement joins TRBV7-2 to TRBJ2-1; D unresolved. V was cut by 0 bases and J by 4 bases, with 7 bases left in between. Germline CDR1 reads SGHTA; CDR2 reads FQGNSA. There are 14 residues in the CDR3. CDR3 sequence reads: CASSLAYGYNEQFF. CDR3 sequence (DNA): TGTGCCAGCAGCTTAGCGTACGGGTACAATGAGCAGTTCTTC.

This clone has a single count. The chain has TRBV7-6 and TRBJ2-3; 12 bases line up with TRBD2. The CDR3 is made up of 16 amino acids. The V gene end was trimmed by 2 bases and the J gene end by 1 base; junction bases not matched to a gene: 1. Germline V gene data show CDR1 as SGHVS and CDR2 as FNYEAQ. CDR3 nucleotide sequence: TGTGCCAGCAGCTTAAGGACTAGCGGGGGCACAGATACGCAGTATTTT. Its translation: CASSLRTSGGTDTQYF.

The chain joins TRBV9 to TRBJ1-3; 7 nucleotides line up with TRBD1. Germline V gives CDR1 SGDLS, CDR2 YYNGEE. V was clipped by 3 bases and J by 2 bases; unmatched bases: 5. The CDR3 totals 15 residues. The DNA for the CDR3 is TGTGCCAGCAGCGCACCGGGACAGCCTGGAAACACCATATATTTT. It codes for CASSAPGQPGNTIYF.

The chain combines TRBV7-3 with TRBJ2-7; possible D gene TRBD2, 7 bases. Germline CDR1 and CDR2: SGHTA and FQGTGA. V was cut by 10 bases and J by 3 bases, with 25 bases left in between. This CDR3 region has 16 residues. In DNA, the CDR3 is TGTGCCAACGACGTTCCATGGGGGGGCAAAAACTACGAGCAGTACTTC. It yields the protein CANDVPWGGKNYEQYF.

The chain recombines TRBV6-1 with TRBJ1-1, with TRBD1 matching over 10 bases. The germline V gene encodes CDR1 MNHNS and CDR2 SASEGT. Unmatched junction bases numbered 16, after V lost 4 bases and J lost 5 bases. There are 18 residues in the CDR3. DNA of the CDR3: TGTGCCAGCAGTGGAAGACAGGGGGCACCCAAGAGGGGGACTGAAGCTTTCTTT. Translated, it gives CASSGRQGAPKRGTEAFF.

This clone is a singleton in its sample. The gene calls are TRBV7-3 and TRBJ2-1; 7 bases match TRBD2. V shed 0 bases, J shed 7 bases, and the junction held 6 bases outside the gene matches. CDR3 length: 15 residues. Germline-derived CDR1 and CDR2 are SGHTA and FQGTGA. CDR3 protein: CASSLTQRGGNEQFF. For the CDR3, the DNA is TGTGCCAGCAGCTTAACCCAGCGGGGAGGTAATGAGCAGTTCTTC.

The rearrangement joins TRBV7-9 to TRBJ2-7; weak D call: TRBD1 (6 bases). The germline V and J ends were trimmed by 11 bases and 0 bases, with 14 bases remaining between them. The germline gives CDR1 SEHNR, CDR2 FQNEAQ (reference sequence). The CDR3 extends over 13 amino acids. The CDR3 DNA reads as TGTGCCGGTGTTACAGGGAGCTCCTACGAGCAGTACTTC. This translates into CAGVTGSSYEQYF.